The 19 T cell receptor beta chains listed next were all sequenced from one sample in a study of blood T cells in healthy people across ages. The second PCR ran roughly 7 to 12 cycles with a sample-barcoded 5' primer and J-beta primers. TCRdb re-derived calls from the 5' RACE reads in MiXCR, one entry per CDR3 protein. This sample has approximately 1,000,000 distinct CDR3 sequences, with around two fifths found just once. The sample was blood. The receptors originated from a man younger than 35 in good health.

This clonotype was recorded many times. The chain combines TRBV4-2 with TRBJ1-5; a weak D match, TRBD1 (5 bases). Trimming stripped 0 bases from V and 6 bases from J, with 6 bases between. Germline loops: CDR1 LGHNA, CDR2 YNFKEQ. The CDR3 is 13 amino acids. The CDR3 reads CASSQEGGQPQHF. The CDR3 DNA reads TGTGCCAGCAGCCAAGAGGGGGGTCAGCCCCAGCATTTT.

In its sample, this clonotype was seen a few times. The V call is TRBV12-3 or TRBV12-4, the J call TRBJ2-4, with D perhaps TRBD1 (6 bases). The end of the DNA fits TRBJ2-7 better, so the J call may be wrong. The CDR3 is 14 residues long. CDR3: CASGYRDTSYEQYF. CDR3 in DNA: TGTGCCAGCGGATACCGGGACACATCCTACGAGCAGTACTTC.

The chain combines TRBV20-1 with TRBJ2-1; D is uncertain. The CDR3 length is 13 residues. Germline CDR1 is DFQATT and CDR2 is SNEGSKA (reference sequence). V was cut by 6 bases and J by 8 bases, with 17 bases left in between. CDR3 sequence: CSASGPSRDEQFF. CDR3 DNA sequence: TGCAGTGCGAGTGGACCGTCTAGGGATGAGCAGTTCTTC.

V usage is TRBV6-5 and J usage is TRBJ1-3; D is uncertain. The CDR3 loop spans 16 amino acids. The V and J ends lost 6 bases and 2 bases respectively, with 17 bases between them. Per the germline V gene, CDR1 is MNHEY and CDR2 is SVGAGI. CDR3 sequence: CASSPGRAEAGNTIYF. DNA for the CDR3: TGTGCCAGCAGCCCCGGTCGGGCTGAGGCTGGAAACACCATATATTTT.

The chain carries TRBV20-1 and TRBJ1-4; D may be TRBD1 (5 bases). CDR3 length: 14 amino acids. The germline V and J ends were trimmed by 4 bases and 3 bases, with 12 bases remaining between them. Germline lookup yields CDR1 DFQATT and CDR2 SNEGSKA (reference sequence). The CDR3 reads CSAIRGASNEKLFF. The CDR3 nucleotides are TGCAGTGCTATTCGGGGCGCATCTAATGAAAAACTGTTTTTT.

This clonotype was seen only a few times. J is TRBJ2-4 and V is TRBV24-1; D is uncertain. The CDR3 covers 14 residues. From germline, CDR1 is KGHDR and CDR2 SFDVKD. V was shortened by 5 bases and J by 3 bases, with 10 bases between the two germline ends. CDR3 coding DNA: TGTGCCACCAGTGCGAGTAGTGGCAAAAACATTCAGTACTTC. Protein product: CATSASSGKNIQYF.

The V and J genes are TRBV7-6 and TRBJ1-1, with TRBD1 as a possible D gene (6 bases). Germline V lookup: CDR1 SGHVS, CDR2 FNYEAQ. V gave up 2 bases and J gave up 1 base, with 14 bases separating them. The CDR3 is made up of 16 amino acids. The CDR3 DNA sequence: TGTGCCAGCAGCTTATACGGGGGGGCCAAGAACACTGAAGCTTTCTTT. It codes for CASSLYGGAKNTEAFF.

This chain connects TRBV4-1 to TRBJ2-7; D is perhaps TRBD1 or TRBD2 (5 bases each). V was cut by 1 base and J by 0 bases, with 10 bases left in between. Germline assignment: CDR1 MGHRA and CDR2 YSYEKL. The CDR3 is made up of 15 amino acids. CDR3 nucleotides: TGCGCCAGCAGCCAAGTGGCAGGGAGCTCCTACGAGCAGTACTTC. Protein sequence: CASSQVAGSSYEQYF.

This clonotype turned up a few times. The chain joins TRBV29-1 to TRBJ1-1, with D tentatively TRBD1 (5 bases). Germline V gene data show CDR1 as SQVTM and CDR2 as ANQGSEA. CDR3 length: 10 residues. This chain's CDR3 is CSGGGPEAFF. CDR3 coding DNA: TGCAGTGGCGGGGGACCTGAAGCTTTCTTT.

This clonotype was counted between two and nine times. The rearrangement uses TRBV12-3 or TRBV12-4 and TRBJ2-1, with no clear D. This CDR3 has 14 amino acids. Trimming stripped 5 bases from V and 7 bases from J, with 15 bases between. CDR3 DNA: TGTGCCAGCAGTGTAGGAGATAGCAGTAATGAGCAGTTCTTC. It yields the protein CASSVGDSSNEQFF.

The rearrangement uses TRBV3-1 and TRBJ2-7; D unclear. CDR3 length equals 16 residues. V lost 1 base to trimming and J lost 3 bases, with 16 bases between them. The germline V gene has CDR1 LGHDT and CDR2 YNNKEL (reference sequence). CDR3 nucleotides: TGTGCCAGCAGCCAAGGGGCTCGGGCAATCAGCTACGAGCAGTACTTC. Translating gives CASSQGARAISYEQYF.

This rearrangement joins TRBV20-1 to TRBJ2-7; D gene unclear. The germline gives CDR1 DFQATT, CDR2 SNEGSKA (reference sequence). The CDR3 consists of 11 residues. Trimming pared 3 bases from V and 5 bases from J, leaving 8 bases between. The CDR3 is CSASKLDEQYF. CDR3 nucleotide sequence: TGCAGTGCTAGTAAGCTTGACGAGCAGTACTTC.

This clonotype showed up just a few times. The chain combines TRBV27 with TRBJ2-4; 9 bases align to TRBD1. The closer fit of TRBJ2-7 to the DNA end suggests the J call may be wrong. In germline, CDR1 is MNHEY, CDR2 SMNVEV (reference sequence). CDR3 length: 15 residues. For the CDR3, the DNA is TGTGCCAGCACCTCCCCCGGACAGGGGTTTCACGAGCAGTACTTC. Protein sequence: CASTSPGQGFHEQYF.

This clonotype was observed a handful of times. The chain employs TRBV6-2 or TRBV6-3 and TRBJ2-1; D may be TRBD1 (6 bases). V was clipped by 6 bases and J by 6 bases, with 12 bases between them. Per germline, CDR1 MNHEY and CDR2 SVGEGT. The CDR3 consists of 13 residues. This CDR3 is CASRIRGGNEQFF. Written as DNA, the CDR3 is TGTGCCAGCAGGATTCGAGGGGGCAATGAGCAGTTCTTC.

This clonotype was observed at least ten times. The gene calls are TRBV20-1 and TRBJ2-1, with 7 bases that match TRBD1. This CDR3 is built from 13 residues. Losses at the gene ends were 3 bases for V and 4 bases for J; bases not matched to a gene: 3. CDR1 and CDR2 (germline): DFQATT, SNEGSKA (reference sequence). The CDR3 coding sequence is TGCAGTGCTAGGGGCAGGGGGTACAATGAGCAGTTCTTC. This sequence encodes CSARGRGYNEQFF.

The chain combines TRBV30 with TRBJ1-2; D is uncertain. The CDR3 is made up of 14 amino acids. Trimming shortened V by 1 base and J by 4 bases, and 13 bases separated the two germline ends. The germline gives CDR1 GTSNPN, CDR2 SVGIG (reference sequence). The CDR3 DNA sequence: TGTGCCTGGAGTGAACTCCTCGAGGGCTATGGCTACACCTTC. Residues: CAWSELLEGYGYTF.

This clonotype was found a few times. The chain joins TRBV7-9 to TRBJ1-5, with 8 bases lining up with TRBD1. Germline CDR1 and CDR2: SEHNR and FQNEAQ (reference sequence). The J segment lost 6 bases and the V segment lost 0 bases, leaving 7 bases of the junction unmatched. This CDR3 is built from 16 residues. CDR3 sequence: CASSLASTGVGQPQHF. The CDR3 bases are TGTGCCAGCAGCTTAGCGTCGACAGGGGTGGGTCAGCCCCAGCATTTT.

V and J are TRBV10-3 and TRBJ2-1, with 14 bases lining up with TRBD2. The germline gives CDR1 ENHRY, CDR2 SYGVKD. V shed 6 bases and J 4 bases; nucleotides not matched to a gene: 14. This CDR3 spans 19 amino acids. The CDR3 protein is CAISPPPRGLAGEYNEQFF. CDR3 in DNA: TGTGCCATCAGCCCTCCCCCCCGGGGACTAGCGGGGGAGTACAATGAGCAGTTCTTC.

The J gene is TRBJ1-2, the V gene TRBV6-5, with D possibly matching TRBD1 (5 bases). V lost 5 bases to trimming and J lost 5 bases, with 15 bases between them. This CDR3 has 14 amino acids. Germline V CDR1 and CDR2: MNHEY, SVGAGI. CDR3 sequence: CASSNAGTQYGYTF. CDR3 nucleotide sequence: TGTGCCAGCAGTAACGCCGGGACCCAATATGGCTACACCTTC.